A single sample is the source of the 17 T cell receptor beta chains below, sequenced in a study of radiation and T cells in renal cell carcinoma. Sequencing used immunoSEQ multiplex PCR; TCRdb keeps in-frame clones, though not all of them. The repertoire has roughly 150,000 clones, roughly 89% of them found once; the top ten carry over 10%. Noted time point: blood 2 weeks post-SBRT. The treatment was: 15 Gy SBRT to primary tumor, nephrectomy 4 weeks later. The specimen comprised blood, sampled from a patient whose treatment included radiotherapy and nephrectomy. The receptors stem from a woman aged 45-60 years with renal cell carcinoma.

This chain connects TRBV19 to TRBJ2-7; 9 nucleotides line up with TRBD1. The CDR3 has 14 residues. CDR1 and CDR2 from the germline V gene are LNHDA and SQIVND (reference sequence). The ends lost 5 bases at V and 4 bases at J; junction bases unmatched: 6. The CDR3 is CASSAGTGSYEQYF. The CDR3 DNA reads as TGTGCCAGTAGTGCCGGGACAGGGTCTTACGAGCAGTACTTC.

The chain recombines TRBV5-1 with TRBJ2-3, with TRBD1 matching over 9 bases. The J segment lost 4 bases and the V segment lost 2 bases, leaving 8 bases of the junction unmatched. The germline CDR1 and CDR2 sequences are SGHRS and YFSETQ. The CDR3 has 16 amino acids. The chain's CDR3 is CASSFFPRQGADTQYF. CDR3 DNA: TGCGCCAGCAGCTTTTTTCCCCGACAGGGGGCAGATACGCAGTATTTT.

The J gene is TRBJ2-1, the V gene TRBV7-2, with 7 bases fitting TRBD2. The CDR3 has 17 amino acids. The germline V gene encodes CDR1 SGHTA and CDR2 FQGNSA. The V segment lost 7 bases and the J segment 5 bases; nucleotides outside the gene matches: 17. The CDR3 DNA reads TGTGCCAGCACCTTCCGGGATGGACTAGGGAAAAACAATGAGCAGTTCTTC. It translates to CASTFRDGLGKNNEQFF.

The chain uses TRBV30 and TRBJ1-2; 7 bases fit TRBD1. J was trimmed by 3 bases and V by 4 bases; bases with no gene match: 2. The germline CDR1 and CDR2 sequences are GTSNPN and SVGIG (reference sequence). This CDR3 comprises 12 residues. The CDR3 here is CAWTGQYYGYTF. CDR3 nucleotide sequence: TGTGCCTGGACGGGACAGTACTATGGCTACACCTTC.

The gene calls are TRBV4-3 and TRBJ1-1; 9 bases are a match to TRBD1. This CDR3 comprises 15 residues. Unmatched junction bases numbered 5, after V lost 3 bases and J lost 3 bases. Per the germline V gene, CDR1 is LGHNA and CDR2 is YSLEER. CDR3: CASSHSRDRDTEAFF. Here the CDR3 DNA reads TGCGCCAGCAGCCATAGTCGGGACAGGGACACTGAAGCTTTCTTT.

The V gene is TRBV11-2, the J gene TRBJ1-2; 7 bases match TRBD1. The CDR3 contains 16 residues. The germline gives CDR1 SGHAT, CDR2 FQNNGV. J was trimmed by 0 bases and V by 6 bases; bases with no gene match: 10. Written as DNA, the CDR3 is TGTGCCAGCAGAAGGGTAGGGACAGCATCTAACTATGGCTACACCTTC. Its protein product is CASRRVGTASNYGYTF.

The gene calls are TRBV20-1 and TRBJ2-7; D perhaps matches TRBD2 (5 bases). CDR3 length: 11 amino acids. Trimming removed 5 bases at V and 5 bases at J, with 10 bases between. The germline V gene has CDR1 DFQATT and CDR2 SNEGSKA (reference sequence). The CDR3 here is CSAGETDEQYF. Written as DNA, the CDR3 is TGCAGTGCTGGGGAGACGGACGAGCAGTACTTC.

This rearrangement joins TRBV4-1 to TRBJ1-2, with 7 bases identical to TRBD1. The germline gives CDR1 MGHRA, CDR2 YSYEKL. The V segment lost 4 bases and the J segment 0 bases; nucleotides outside the gene matches: 8. This CDR3 region has 16 residues. The CDR3 bases are TGCGCCAGCAGCCTAATCACGACAGGGACTAACTATGGCTACACCTTC. Amino acids: CASSLITTGTNYGYTF.

The chain joins TRBV7-3 to TRBJ2-3, with TRBD2 identical over 12 bases. With 5 bases clipped from V and 0 bases from J, the junction kept 3 bases outside the gene matches. Germline-derived CDR1 and CDR2 are SGHTA and FQGTGA. The CDR3 sequence is 16 residues long. CDR3: CASSTLAGGSTDTQYF. In DNA, the CDR3 is TGTGCCAGCAGCACACTAGCGGGGGGAAGCACAGATACGCAGTATTTT. The whole variable domain, remainder taken from reference TRBV7-3 and TRBJ2-3, is GAGVSQTPSNKVTEKGKYVELRCDPISGHTALYWYRQSLGQGPEFLIYFQGTGAADDSGLPNDRFFAVRPEGSVSTLKIQRTERGDSAVYLCASSTLAGGSTDTQYFGPGTRLTVL.

CDR3 protein: CASSLYRGHRDEQYF. CDR3 sequence (DNA): TGCGCCAGCAGCCTCTACAGGGGGCATAGGGACGAGCAGTACTTC. V usage is TRBV5-1 and J usage is TRBJ2-7; 9 bases map to TRBD1. Trimming removed 4 bases from V and 5 bases from J; junction bases left unmatched: 10. The germline V gene has CDR1 SGHRS and CDR2 YFSETQ. The CDR3 loop spans 15 amino acids. The full variable domain, with the rest looked up from reference TRBV5-1 and TRBJ2-7, is KAGVTQTPRYLIKTRGQQVTLSCSPISGHRSVSWYQQTPGQGLQFLFEYFSETQRNKGNFPGRFSGRQFSNSRSEMNVSTLELGDSALYLCASSLYRGHRDEQYFGPGTRLTVT.

V is TRBV9 and J is TRBJ1-2; possible D gene TRBD1, 6 bases. Trimming took 3 bases from V and 4 from J, leaving 13 bases between them. This CDR3 has 14 amino acids. CDR1 is SGDLS, CDR2 YYNGEE, per germline. CDR3 in amino acids: CASSAPGGGYGYTF. Here the CDR3 DNA reads TGTGCCAGCAGCGCCCCCGGGGGCGGCTATGGCTACACCTTC.

The rearrangement joins TRBV10-3 to TRBJ2-5, with TRBD1 as a possible D gene (5 bases). Per the germline V gene, CDR1 is ENHRY and CDR2 is SYGVKD. This CDR3 is 13 amino acids long. Trimming removed 4 bases at V and 5 bases at J, with 11 bases between. Written as DNA, the CDR3 is TGTGCCATCAGTGGGGGCTCGGAGGAGACCCAGTACTTC. Translation gives CAISGGSEETQYF.

The chain uses TRBV11-2 and TRBJ2-7; D not certain. The CDR3 covers 12 residues. CDR1 is SGHAT and CDR2 is FQNNGV in the germline V gene. Trimming shortened V by 5 bases and J by 3 bases, and 8 bases separated the two germline ends. The CDR3 protein is CASSENSYEQYF. DNA of the CDR3: TGTGCCAGCAGCGAAAACAGCTACGAGCAGTACTTC.

The chain is built from TRBV6-1 and TRBJ2-5, with a weak D call TRBD1 (6 bases). Trimming stripped 1 base from V and 5 bases from J, with 14 bases between. Germline-derived CDR1 and CDR2 are MNHNS and SASEGT. The CDR3 sequence is 15 residues long. CDR3 residues: CASSEDRAGSETQYF. The CDR3 DNA sequence: TGTGCCAGCAGTGAAGACAGGGCCGGGTCTGAGACCCAGTACTTC.

This chain uses TRBV7-2 with TRBJ2-7; D ambiguous. CDR3 length: 15 residues. The germline V gene has CDR1 SGHTA and CDR2 FQGNSA. Trimming pared 1 base from V and 3 bases from J, leaving 13 bases between. The CDR3 loop is CASSLGASKNYEQYF. CDR3 bases: TGTGCCAGCAGCTTAGGTGCAAGTAAAAACTACGAGCAGTACTTC.

The rearrangement joins TRBV6-6 to TRBJ1-2; 12 bases line up with TRBD1. The germline CDR1 and CDR2 sequences are MNHNY and SVGAGI (reference sequence). The CDR3 loop spans 14 amino acids. Losses at the gene ends were 8 bases for V and 8 bases for J; bases not matched to a gene: 9. The DNA for the CDR3 is TGTGCCAGCGAGGGACAGGGGGCGGTAAGCGGCTACACCTTC. Translating it yields CASEGQGAVSGYTF.

This sequence joins TRBV6-1 and TRBJ2-3; D tentatively reads TRBD1 or TRBD2 (5 bases each). Germline V CDR1 and CDR2: MNHNS, SASEGT. The CDR3 is 15 amino acids. Trimming removed 2 bases from V and 6 bases from J, with 15 bases in between. This CDR3 reads CASSEWDQSTDTQYF. The CDR3 DNA follows: TGTGCCAGCAGTGAATGGGACCAATCCACGGATACGCAGTATTTT.